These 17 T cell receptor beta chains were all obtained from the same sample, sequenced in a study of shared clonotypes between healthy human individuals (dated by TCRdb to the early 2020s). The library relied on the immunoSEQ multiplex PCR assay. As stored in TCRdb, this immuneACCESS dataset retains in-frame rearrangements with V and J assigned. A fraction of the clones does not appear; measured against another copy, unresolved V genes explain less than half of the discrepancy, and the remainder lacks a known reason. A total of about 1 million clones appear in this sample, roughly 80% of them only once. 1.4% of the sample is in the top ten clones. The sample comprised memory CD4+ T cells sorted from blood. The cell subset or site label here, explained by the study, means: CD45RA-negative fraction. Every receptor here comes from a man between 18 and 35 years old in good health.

The CDR3 loop is CASSKELAGRGQETQYF. As DNA, the CDR3 is TGTGCCAGCAGCAAAGAATTAGCGGGAAGGGGGCAAGAGACCCAGTACTTC. This chain connects TRBV21-1 to TRBJ2-5; the table's D call, TRBD2, has no DNA check behind it. TRBV21-1 is marked as a pseudogene. The CDR3 is 17 residues long.

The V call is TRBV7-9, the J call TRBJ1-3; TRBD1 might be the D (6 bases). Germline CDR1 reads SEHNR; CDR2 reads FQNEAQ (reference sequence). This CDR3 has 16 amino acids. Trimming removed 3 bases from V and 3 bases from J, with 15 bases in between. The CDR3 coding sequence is TGTGCCAGCAGCTTGCTATGGGGGGCGAATGGAAACACCATATATTTT. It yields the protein CASSLLWGANGNTIYF.

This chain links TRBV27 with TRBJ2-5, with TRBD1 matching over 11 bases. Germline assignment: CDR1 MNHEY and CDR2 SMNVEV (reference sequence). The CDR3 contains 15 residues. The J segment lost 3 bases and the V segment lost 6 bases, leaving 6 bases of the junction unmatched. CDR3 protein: CASSRGDRGKETQYF. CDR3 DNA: TGTGCCAGCAGCCGCGGGGACAGGGGGAAAGAGACCCAGTACTTC.

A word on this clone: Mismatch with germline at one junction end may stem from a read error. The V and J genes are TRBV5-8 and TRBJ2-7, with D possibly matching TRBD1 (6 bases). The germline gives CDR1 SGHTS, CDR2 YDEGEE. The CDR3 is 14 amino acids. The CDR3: CASTLDSGRNEQYF. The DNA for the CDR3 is TGTGCCAGCACCTTGGACAGTGGGCGAAATGAGCAGTACTTC.

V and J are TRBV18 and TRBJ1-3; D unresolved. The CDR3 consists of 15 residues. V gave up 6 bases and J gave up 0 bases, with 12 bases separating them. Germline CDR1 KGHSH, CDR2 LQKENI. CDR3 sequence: CASSSIRSSGNTIYF. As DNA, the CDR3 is TGTGCCAGCTCCTCGATACGGAGCTCTGGAAACACCATATATTTT.

CDR3 coding DNA: TGCAGCGTTGGGGACAGGGCTAACGCGGGCTACACCTTC. Residues: CSVGDRANAGYTF. This chain uses TRBV29-1 with TRBJ1-2; TRBD1 agrees at 9 bases. Germline loops: CDR1 SQVTM, CDR2 ANQGSEA. CDR3 length equals 13 residues. Trimming removed 4 bases from V and 8 bases from J; junction bases left unmatched: 8.

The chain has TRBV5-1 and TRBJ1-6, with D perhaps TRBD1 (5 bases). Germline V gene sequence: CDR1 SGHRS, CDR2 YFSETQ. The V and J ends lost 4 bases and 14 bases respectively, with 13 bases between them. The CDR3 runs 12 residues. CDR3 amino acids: CASSGTSVTLHF. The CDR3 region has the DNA TGCGCCAGCAGCGGGACTTCCGTCACCCTCCACTTT.

CDR3 DNA: TGTGCCAGCAGCCAAGGACAGGCCGTCTGGGCCAACGTCCTGACTTTC. The encoded protein is CASSQGQAVWANVLTF. The chain joins TRBV14 to TRBJ2-6, with D maybe TRBD1 (6 bases). The CDR3 is made up of 16 amino acids. The ends were cut back, 1 base at V and 5 bases at J, with 12 bases in the middle. The germline V gene has CDR1 SGHDN and CDR2 FVKESK.

The CDR3 protein is CASSPQASSPLHF. In nucleotides, the CDR3 is TGTGCCAGTTCCCCCCAGGCCAGTTCACCCCTCCACTTT. The chain has TRBV19 and TRBJ1-6; D call uncertain. Germline lookup yields CDR1 LNHDA and CDR2 SQIVND (reference sequence). This CDR3 is 13 amino acids long. The ends were cut back, 8 bases at V and 9 bases at J, with 14 bases in the middle. The whole variable domain, remainder taken from reference TRBV19 and TRBJ1-6, is DGGITQSPKYLFRKEGQNVTLSCEQNLNHDAMYWYRQDPGQGLRLIYYSQIVNDFQKGDIAEGYSVSREKKESFPLTVTSAQKNPTAFYLCASSPQASSPLHFGNGTRLTVT.

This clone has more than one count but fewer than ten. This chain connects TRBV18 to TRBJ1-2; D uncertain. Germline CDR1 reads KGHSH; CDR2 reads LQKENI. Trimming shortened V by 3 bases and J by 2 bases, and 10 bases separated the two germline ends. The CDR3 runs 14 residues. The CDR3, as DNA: TGTGCCAGCTCACCTACTCAAAAGAACTATGGCTACACCTTC. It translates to CASSPTQKNYGYTF. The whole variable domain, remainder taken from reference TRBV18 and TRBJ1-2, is NAGVMQNPRHLVRRRGQEARLRCSPMKGHSHVYWYRQLPEEGLKFMVYLQKENIIDESGMPKERFSAEFPKEGPSILRIQQVVRGDSAAYFCASSPTQKNYGYTFGSGTRLTVV.

In DNA form, the CDR3 reads TGTGCCAGCAGTCTCGTACAGAAACAGGCTTTCTTT. Translation: CASSLVQKQAFF. The chain is built from TRBV28 and TRBJ1-1; D is ambiguous. This CDR3 region has 12 residues. Germline V CDR1 and CDR2: MDHEN, SYDVKM. V lost 5 bases to trimming and J lost 11 bases, with 15 bases between them.

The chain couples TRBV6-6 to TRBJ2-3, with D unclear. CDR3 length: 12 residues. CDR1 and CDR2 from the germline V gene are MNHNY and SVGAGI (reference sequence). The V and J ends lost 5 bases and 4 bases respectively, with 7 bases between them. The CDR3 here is CASSTWADTQYF. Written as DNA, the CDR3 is TGTGCCAGCAGTACGTGGGCAGATACGCAGTATTTT.

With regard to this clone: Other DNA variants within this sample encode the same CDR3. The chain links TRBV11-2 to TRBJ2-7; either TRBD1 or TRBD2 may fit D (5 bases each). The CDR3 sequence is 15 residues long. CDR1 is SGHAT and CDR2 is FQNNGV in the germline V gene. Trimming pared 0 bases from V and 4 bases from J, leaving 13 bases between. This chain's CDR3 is CASSLEVRGPYEQYF. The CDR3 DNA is TGTGCCAGCAGCTTAGAGGTCCGGGGACCGTACGAGCAGTACTTC.

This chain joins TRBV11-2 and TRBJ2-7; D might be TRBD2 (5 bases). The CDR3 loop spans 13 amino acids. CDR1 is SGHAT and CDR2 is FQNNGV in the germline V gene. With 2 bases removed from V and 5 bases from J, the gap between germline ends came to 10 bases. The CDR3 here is CASSLPLGNEQYF. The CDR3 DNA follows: TGTGCCAGCAGCTTACCCCTCGGGAACGAGCAGTACTTC.

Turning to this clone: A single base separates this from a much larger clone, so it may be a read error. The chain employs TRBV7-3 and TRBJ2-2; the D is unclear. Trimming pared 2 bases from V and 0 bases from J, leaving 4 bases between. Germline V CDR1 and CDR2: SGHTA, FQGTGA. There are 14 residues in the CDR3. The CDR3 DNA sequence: TGTGCCAGCAGCTTAGACGCGAACACCGGGGAGCTGTTTTTT. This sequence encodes CASSLDANTGELFF. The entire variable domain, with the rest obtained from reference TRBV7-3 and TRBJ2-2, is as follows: GAGVSQTPSNKVTEKGKYVELRCDPISGHTALYWYRQSLGQGPEFLIYFQGTGAADDSGLPNDRFFAVRPEGSVSTLKIQRTERGDSAVYLCASSLDANTGELFFGEGSRLTVL.

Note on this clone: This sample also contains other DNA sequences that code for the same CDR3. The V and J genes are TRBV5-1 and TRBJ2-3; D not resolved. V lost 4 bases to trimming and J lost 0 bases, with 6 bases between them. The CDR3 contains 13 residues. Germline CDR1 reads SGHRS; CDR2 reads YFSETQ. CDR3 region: CASSLSSTDTQYF. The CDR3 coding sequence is TGCGCCAGCAGCCTCTCTAGCACAGATACGCAGTATTTT.

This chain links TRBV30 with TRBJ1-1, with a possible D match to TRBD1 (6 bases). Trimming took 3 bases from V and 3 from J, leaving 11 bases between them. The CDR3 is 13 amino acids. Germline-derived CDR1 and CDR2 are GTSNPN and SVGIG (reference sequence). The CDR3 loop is CAWSLTGYTEAFF. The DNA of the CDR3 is TGTGCCTGGAGCCTCACAGGGTACACTGAAGCTTTCTTT.